This T cell receptor (beta chain) stems from a study of regulatory and conventional T cells in RAG deficiency. The repertoire was sequenced with immunoSEQ multiplex PCR; TCRdb's copy has only in-frame clones and lacks some. The repertoire includes under 20,000 clones, approximately 88% of them detected once, and 1.4% sits in the top ten. Regulatory T cells were sorted from blood as CD4+ CD25-high CD127-low cells. There are 15 residues in the CDR3. Per the germline V gene, CDR1 is LNHDA and CDR2 is SQIVND (reference sequence). The V gene lost 3 bases and the J gene lost 7 bases, with 18 bases spanning the gap. These same data were also listed under a study on regulatory T cells. That study adds: Amplification used 52 TRBV primers and 13 TRBJ primers.

The chain is built from TRBV19 and TRBJ2-5, with D perhaps matching TRBD2 (5 bases). The material sequenced was Tregs sorted from blood. The sequence was obtained from a human donor in good health. The CDR3 coding sequence is TGTGCCAGTAGTATTAGGGCTAGCATTAGTGGGACCCAGTACTTC. Translating gives CASSIRASISGTQYF.